This T cell receptor (beta chain) was sequenced during a study of CD4 T cells in relation to SARS-CoV-2 and coronaviruses (dated by TCRdb to 2020 to 2022). Background for the entire study: In the ViraFEST assay, PBMCs were cultured with antigen for roughly 11 days, after which TCR beta CDR3s were sequenced to identify antigen-specific clonal expansions. A median age of around 40 years, with a range of about 21 to 75 years, was recorded for the full convalescent cohort of around twelve patients. Of the approximately 12 convalescent patients, 8 were male and 4 were female, and two of the subjects were Hispanic. HLA restriction was mapped for shared crossreactive spike epitopes using patient-derived lymphoblastoid cell lines. At the level of individual TCR clonotypes, the study measured memory CD4+ T cell crossreactivity between SARS-CoV-2 spike protein and common cold coronavirus spike proteins. The Adaptive Biotechnologies TCR-sequencing kit was used to sequence samples from a few pre-COVID donors and the naive versus memory experiments, while other data came from Illumina-based sequencing. A different, Illumina-based TCR-beta assay was used to sequence expansion assays from other donors in the study.

Naive and memory CD4+ T cells were separated from cryopreserved PBMCs by CD4 enrichment followed by EasySep naive CD4+ T cell enrichment. Sorted naive or memory CD4+ T cells (10^5) were cultured 1:1 with T cell-depleted PBMCs and CEF peptides for over eight days. Triplicate replicate wells were generally used for each peptide culture condition. Ficoll-Paque PLUS gradient centrifugation was used to isolate PBMCs from either whole blood or leukapheresis product. PBMCs were either cryopreserved at -140°C or used fresh in the expansion assay. The QIAamp Micro DNA Kit was used to extract genomic DNA from the CD4+ T cells. Regarding this clone: Its specific antigen is unknown. Nothing much larger sits one base from this clone, and base qualities are not available.

CEF-cultured naive and memory CD4+ T cell DNA received survey-level immunoSEQ TCR-beta sequencing. On the authors' methods: Preprocessing removed nonproductive sequences and CDR3s not starting with C, not ending with F or W, or shorter than 7 amino acids. The MANAFEST web app was used to call antigen-specific clonotypes on the basis of expansion compared with the reference and with other culture wells. To be counted as positive, a clone had to show significant expansion compared with the reference culture, at an FDR below 0.05, in 2 of 3 replicate wells. For a clone to be considered positive, significant expansion relative to all other tandem wells and an odds ratio above 5 were also required. Cultured and uncultured naive and memory CD4+ repertoires were searched for previously identified spike- and CEF-reactive CDR3s. CDR3 homology was measured as pairwise Levenshtein distance, computed with the stringdist R package after trimming three terminal residues from each end. TCRdb took this table from immuneACCESS and kept in-frame rearrangements with V and J called. Such tables lack part of the clones; where checked against another copy, unresolved V genes explain under half of the gap, and the rest is unexplained. V and J calls and clone size follow that table, whereas D and trimming were derived from the DNA. This sample has some 45,000 clones in its table, and almost 85% of those were observed once. The ten largest clonotypes hold about 1.3% of the sample.

Findings and caveats that apply to the study as a whole: The study was limited by small numbers of patients and tested TCRs. Pre-pandemic and post-infection samples were not both contributed by any donor, so tracing of the source of pre-existing responses was limited. Significantly weaker SARS-CoV-2-driven expansion was shown by crossreactive clones than by monoreactive clones, consistent with antigenic imprinting. Roughly 64% of donors had memory CD4+ clonotypes that crossrecognized SARS-CoV-2 and at least one common cold coronavirus spike. Because the crossreactivity analysis focused on spike protein, crossreactivity against other viral proteins was not assessed. Naive versus memory sequencing indicated the assay detects memory recall responses rather than primary responses primed during culture.

The trim is 2 bases for V and 3 bases for J, with a gap of 7 bases between the germline ends. As encoded in the germline V gene, CDR1 is KGHSH while CDR2 is LQKENI. CDR3 length: 13 amino acids, cysteine to phenylalanine. The kept DNA is CDR3 alone, 39 bases in frame from the first base. This sequence was found in an adult with COVID-19. The sequence links TRBV18 to TRBJ2-5; the D gene identity is not certain. Material for sequencing was naive CD4+ T cells from PBMCs, cultured in vitro. The sample's cell subset or site label, decoded: naive CD4+ T cells isolated by negative enrichment. The nucleotide sequence is TGTGCCAGCTCACCAGTCGCGAAAGAGACCCAGTACTTC. This translates into CASSPVAKETQYF.